This TCR beta chain is drawn from a study of T-cell reconstitution after alpha-beta-depleted transplantation in children. The study, taken as a whole, reports: After transplant, high TCRbeta diversity at day 60 in some patients arose from surviving recipient T cells and thymic progenitors. Expanded graft clones, several hundred of them, were reportedly the source of alpha-beta T cells about two months after transplant. Counts and diversity of T cells one year after transplant came mostly from newly produced T cells.

V dropped 2 bases and J dropped 6; count of bases not matched to a gene: 10. CDR3 length: 16 residues. CDR1 and CDR2 from the germline V gene are SGHRS and YFSETQ. For TCRbeta, the library was prepared with unique molecular identifiers. One entry per CDR3 protein, called by TCRdb with MiXCR from the PCR reads. This repertoire shows 300,000 to 350,000 distinct CDR3 sequences, roughly 21% found once; its top ten account for approximately 9.9%. This clonotype has just a few counts. The target antigen is unknown. The sequences come from PBMCs, mostly from graft donor cells, collected 180 days after TCRalphabeta/CD19-depleted stem cell transplant. The receptor was derived from a male patient younger than 18 who had a stem cell transplant for acute lymphoblastic leukemia, so the T cells may come from the graft donor. The genes are TRBV5-1 and TRBJ2-2, with TRBD1 matching 7 bases. CDR3 sequence (DNA): TGCGCCAGCAGCTTAGGACAGGAGATCCTCCCCGGGGAGCTGTTTTTT. Amino acids: CASSLGQEILPGELFF.